This TCR beta chain was found in a study of cytomegalovirus exposure and HLA in healthy donors. Here immunoSEQ multiplex PCR was the method, and the copy in TCRdb shows in-frame clones only, minus some. The sample yields roughly 130,000 clones, roughly 86% seen once. The sample holds one count of this clone. Specimen: PBMCs. The clonotype was recovered from a woman in her twenties or thirties in good health and CMV-seronegative.

For the CDR3, the DNA is TGCGCCAGCAGCTTGGGACAGGGGGCACTTAACTATGGCTACACCTTC. As protein: CASSLGQGALNYGYTF. This rearrangement joins TRBV5-1 to TRBJ1-2, with 10 bases identical to TRBD1. The CDR3 consists of 16 residues. V was pared by 0 bases and J by 1 base, with 3 bases of the junction left unmatched. Germline loops: CDR1 SGHRS, CDR2 YFSETQ. Looking up the rest from reference TRBV5-1 and TRBJ1-2 gives the full variable domain: KAGVTQTPRYLIKTRGQQVTLSCSPISGHRSVSWYQQTPGQGLQFLFEYFSETQRNKGNFPGRFSGRQFSNSRSEMNVSTLELGDSALYLCASSLGQGALNYGYTFGSGTRLTVV.